This is a list of T cell receptor beta chains from one sample in a study of siplizumab effects on memory and regulatory T cells. Using immunoSEQ multiplex PCR, the repertoire was profiled, and TCRdb retains in-frame clones only, with some absent. In the table there are about 94,000 clones, about 94% of which are singletons. The sample consisted of non-Treg CD4+ T cells sorted from blood. These receptor sequences come from a human donor in good health. The CDR3 runs from the conserved cysteine through the conserved F or W. Each record gives: CDR3 protein, CDR3 DNA, clone size, CDR3 length, D gene, V gene, J gene. The D gene is left open where the match is weak. The size entry is marked missing in some rows and otherwise reads once, few, many or a size class.

CASGLAGAYNEQFF	TGCGCCAGCGGCCTAGCGGGAGCCTACAATGAGCAGTTCTTC	.	14	TRBD2	TRBV5-1	TRBJ2-1
CASSYSLATPYEQYF	TGTGCCAGCAGTTACTCCCTAGCGACTCCCTACGAGCAGTACTTC	.	15	.	TRBV6-5	TRBJ2-7
CASSRFGLAGGLETQYF	TGCGCCAGCAGCCGCTTCGGACTAGCGGGGGGTCTCGAGACCCAGTACTTC	.	17	TRBD2	TRBV5-1	TRBJ2-5
CASSQEEGAQPQHF	TGCGCCAGCAGCCAAGAAGAAGGGGCTCAGCCCCAGCATTTT	.	14	.	TRBV4-1	TRBJ1-5
CASSPTDRAAYGYTF	TGTGCCAGCTCACCAACGGACAGAGCCGCATATGGCTACACCTTC	.	15	.	TRBV18	TRBJ1-2
CASSLASGVRASPLHF	TGTGCCAGCAGCTTGGCATCGGGGGTCCGGGCTTCACCCCTCCACTTT	.	16	.	TRBV11-2	TRBJ1-6
CASSFGRMNYEQYF	TGTGCCAGCAGTTTCGGACGGATGAACTACGAGCAGTACTTC	.	14	.	TRBV6-5	TRBJ2-7
CASSALIGTDNYGYTF	TGTGCCAGCAGTGCCCTAATAGGGACAGATAACTATGGCTACACCTTC	once	16	TRBD1	TRBV6-1	TRBJ1-2
CASSRRTYDQPQHF	TGTGCCAGCAGCCGTAGAACATACGATCAGCCCCAGCATTTT	.	14	.	TRBV6-5	TRBJ1-5
CASSHPPGTGENSPLHF	TGCGCCAGCAGCCATCCTCCAGGGACAGGGGAAAATTCACCCCTCCACTTT	.	17	TRBD1	TRBV4-1	TRBJ1-6
CASSSGGASDTQYF	TGTGCCAGTTCAAGCGGGGGGGCATCAGATACGCAGTATTTT	.	14	TRBD2	TRBV6-5	TRBJ2-3
CASRPTGHGNQPQHF	TGTGCCAGCAGACCAACCGGGCATGGCAATCAGCCCCAGCATTTT	.	15	.	TRBV6-1	TRBJ1-5
CATSRDSHSPLHF	TGTGCCACCAGCAGAGACAGTCATTCACCCCTCCACTTT	.	13	.	TRBV15	TRBJ1-6
CASSYSMGGTSGELFF	TGTGCCAGCAGTTACTCGATGGGAGGGACTTCCGGGGAGCTGTTTTTT	.	16	TRBD2	TRBV6-5	TRBJ2-2
CASAGTSVETQYF	TGTGCCAGCGCCGGGACTAGTGTCGAGACCCAGTACTTC	.	13	TRBD2	TRBV2	TRBJ2-5
CASSPGGQYSYEQYF	TGCGCCAGCAGCCCGGGAGGGCAGTACTCCTACGAGCAGTACTTC	.	15	TRBD2	TRBV5-1	TRBJ2-7
CASSQDLANSPLHF	TGTGCCAGCAGCCAAGATCTGGCGAATTCACCCCTCCACTTT	.	14	.	TRBV14	TRBJ1-6
CASRIPDSANTEAFF	TGTGCCAGCAGAATCCCCGACAGCGCGAACACTGAAGCTTTCTTT	.	15	.	TRBV11-3	TRBJ1-1
CASRTGTGNGYTF	TGTGCCAGCAGAACCGGGACAGGGAATGGCTACACCTTC	.	13	TRBD1	TRBV28	TRBJ1-2
CASSQTRLAGANEQFF	TGCGCCAGCAGCCAGACGAGACTAGCGGGAGCCAATGAGCAGTTCTTC	.	16	TRBD2	TRBV4-1	TRBJ2-1
CASSLKGLAGGSSYNEQFF	TGTGCCAGCAGCTTAAAAGGTCTAGCGGGAGGGAGCTCCTACAATGAGCAGTTCTTC	.	19	TRBD2	TRBV11-3	TRBJ2-1
CASSLMVGELFF	TGTGCCAGCAGTTTAATGGTCGGGGAGCTGTTTTTT	.	12	.	TRBV28	TRBJ2-2
CASNIGDAAMRGYTF	TGTGCCAGCAACATCGGCGACGCTGCTATGAGAGGCTACACCTTC	once	15	.	TRBV9	TRBJ1-2
CASSSPGQAGSGNTIYF	TGCGCCAGCAGCTCTCCTGGACAGGCCGGCTCTGGAAACACCATATATTTT	.	17	TRBD1	TRBV5-1	TRBJ1-3
CAIGPLSGNTIYF	TGTGCCATCGGGCCACTCTCTGGAAACACCATATATTTT	.	13	.	TRBV6-1	TRBJ1-3
CASSIGVYEQFF	TGTGCCAGTAGTATAGGGGTGTATGAGCAGTTCTTC	.	12	.	TRBV19	TRBJ2-1
CASSPGHRNEKLFF	TGTGCCAGCAGTCCAGGGCACCGAAATGAAAAACTGTTTTTT	.	14	.	TRBV11-2	TRBJ1-4
CASSFRDRGPYEQYF	TGTGCCAGCAGCTTCCGGGACAGGGGGCCCTACGAGCAGTACTTC	.	15	TRBD1	TRBV5-6	TRBJ2-7
CASSSSWRGYEQYF	TGTGCCAGCAGTTCCTCCTGGCGGGGGTACGAGCAGTACTTC	once	14	TRBD2	TRBV6-6	TRBJ2-7
CASSPNQQGREAFF	TGTGCCAGCTCACCAAATCAACAGGGGAGAGAAGCTTTCTTT	.	14	TRBD1	TRBV18	TRBJ1-1
CASSLADGTSYEQYF	TGTGCCAGCAGCTTAGCCGACGGGACTAGCTACGAGCAGTACTTC	.	15	TRBD2	TRBV7-8	TRBJ2-7
CASSDDRVLLLGEQYF	TGTGCCAGCAGCGACGACAGGGTTCTCTTGCTAGGCGAGCAGTACTTC	.	16	TRBD1	TRBV2	TRBJ2-7
CASSLLGGYNSPLHF	TGTGCCAGCAGCTTGCTAGGGGGATATAATTCACCCCTCCACTTT	.	15	.	TRBV5-5	TRBJ1-6
CSFLSFTDTQYF	TGCAGCTTTTTGAGTTTCACAGATACGCAGTATTTT	.	12	.	TRBV29-1	TRBJ2-3
CASSRAGVQEKLFF	TGTGCCAGCAGCCGCGCAGGGGTTCAGGAAAAACTGTTTTTT	.	14	.	TRBV7-2	TRBJ1-4
CASSSGGIATNEKLFF	TGTGCCAGCAGTTCCGGGGGGATTGCAACTAATGAAAAACTGTTTTTT	.	16	.	TRBV7-9	TRBJ1-4
CASSLTSGSMTSYEQYF	TGTGCCAGTAGTCTAACTAGCGGGAGTATGACGTCCTACGAGCAGTACTTC	.	17	TRBD2	TRBV19	TRBJ2-7